This T cell receptor (beta chain) was sequenced during a study of blood T cell repertoires in COVID-19. In the study overall: In each case, the material was cDNA or gDNA derived from T cells, B-cell-depleted T cells, or PBMCs.

J was trimmed by 1 base and V by 6 bases; bases with no gene match: 5. CDR1 and CDR2 from the germline V gene are SNHLY and FYNNEI. This CDR3 has 15 residues. Authors' methods: Nucleated cell counts were estimated from reference gene primer amplification. Only in-frame clones appear in the TCRdb table, and some are missing; sequencing was by immunoSEQ multiplex PCR. Clone size and V and J calls were adopted from that table, with D and trimming inferred from the DNA. The sample carries just over 650,000 clones, around 89% recorded once. The chain employs TRBV2 and TRBJ2-3; TRBD2 matches 9 bases. Sequencing was done on a sample of peripheral blood. This TCR derives from a woman in her late teens or twenties with acute or convalescent COVID-19. This chain's CDR3 is CASSPTSGGTDTQYF. In nucleotides, the CDR3 is TGTGCCAGCAGCCCGACTAGCGGCGGCACAGATACGCAGTATTTT.